This is a list of T cell receptor beta chains from one sample in a study of CD8 T cells in Susac syndrome. TCRdb independently ran MiXCR on the immunoSEQ multiplex PCR reads; one entry per CDR3 protein. This table has about 120,000 distinct CDR3 sequences, around 94% appearing once. The sequencing input was CD8+ T cells from PBMCs. The receptors here all came from a human donor with Susac syndrome. Both conserved end residues are part of each CDR3. A D gene is named only where the DNA matches it firmly. Clone sizes are given selectively: once, few, many, or a class where the clone is expanded.

clone size	V gene	J gene	D gene	CDR3 DNA	CDR3 protein
-	TRBV18	TRBJ1-1	-	TGTGCCAGCTCAATACCCGGGAGAGGAGCTTTCTTT	CASSIPGRGAFF
-	TRBV5-1	TRBJ1-1	TRBD1	TGCGCCAGCAGCTTTTCCATCACAGGGGGATCTGAAGCTTTCTTT	CASSFSITGGSEAFF
-	TRBV4-2	TRBJ2-1	-	TGTGCCAGCAGCCAAGATAGGATGGACGATGAGCAGTTCTTC	CASSQDRMDDEQFF
few	TRBV27	TRBJ2-7	-	TGTGCCAGCAGTAAGGGTGACTCTTTCTACGAGCAGTACTTC	CASSKGDSFYEQYF
-	TRBV7-2	TRBJ2-7	TRBD2	TGTGCCAGCAGCGCCGGGACTAGCAAGTACGAGCAGTACTTC	CASSAGTSKYEQYF
once	TRBV19	TRBJ1-4	-	TGTGCCAGTAAGGACAGCCCATTTGGTAATGAAAAACTGTTTTTT	CASKDSPFGNEKLFF
-	TRBV12-3/TRBV12-4	TRBJ1-2	-	TGTGCCAGCAGCTTCAGGGAGCGGGATGGCTACACCTTC	CASSFRERDGYTF
-	TRBV12-3/TRBV12-4	TRBJ2-1	TRBD2	TGTGCCAGCAGTCAACTAGCGAACCTTTACAATGAGCAGTTCTTC	CASSQLANLYNEQFF
-	TRBV5-8	TRBJ2-5	-	TGTGCCAGCAGCCCCCTCAGTGTTGAAGGGCCAGGAGAGACCCAGTACTTC	CASSPLSVEGPGETQYF
-	TRBV20-1	TRBJ2-7	-	TGCAGTGCTAGAGGCGTGGAGGGGGAGCTGAACGAGCAGTACTTC	CSARGVEGELNEQYF
-	TRBV12-3/TRBV12-4	TRBJ2-1	TRBD2	TGTGCCAGCCTTTTACGGCGGGAGTCGTACAATGAGCAGTTCTTC	CASLLRRESYNEQFF
-	TRBV30	TRBJ2-3	-	TGTGCCTGGAGTGTACGTCTCGGGGTAGGGAGTACAGATACGCAGTATTTT	CAWSVRLGVGSTDTQYF
-	TRBV4-3	TRBJ2-7	-	TGCGCCAGCAGCCGGGAACAGGGTAACGAGCAGTACTTC	CASSREQGNEQYF
-	TRBV27	TRBJ2-1	TRBD1	TGTGCCAGCAGTCTCGCCGGGACAGGTTACAATGAGCAGTTCTTC	CASSLAGTGYNEQFF
-	TRBV9	TRBJ1-1	TRBD1	TGTGCCAGCCACCCGGGACAGGGAGGGATCAACACTGAAGCTTTCTTT	CASHPGQGGINTEAFF
-	TRBV5-1	TRBJ2-1	-	TGCGCCAGCAGCACCCCAGGGGGGAATGAGCAGTTCTTC	CASSTPGGNEQFF
-	TRBV30	TRBJ1-1	-	TGTGCCTGGAGGAGGGACTCATCGAACACTGAAGCTTTCTTT	CAWRRDSSNTEAFF
-	TRBV19	TRBJ1-1	-	TGTGCCAGCATCCCAGACAGACTAATGAACACTGAAGCTTTCTTT	CASIPDRLMNTEAFF
-	TRBV3-1	TRBJ2-7	TRBD1	TGTGCCAGCAGTCCGGGACAGGGAGACTACGAGCAGTACTTC	CASSPGQGDYEQYF